The source of this T cell receptor (beta chain) is a study of T cells in Graves' hyperthyroidism and ophthalmopathy. This clonotype showed up many times. The source material, RNA transcripts, was used to amplify TCR beta CDR3 regions. The HTBI primer set drove a first-round RT-PCR of the TCR CDR3. TCRdb called the multiplex PCR reads again in MiXCR, with one record for every CDR3 protein. This sample carries some 620,000 distinct CDR3 sequences, about a sixth of them seen once, and the ten largest clones take about 3.8%. Used for diagnoses were clinical symptoms, serum thyroxine and TRAb, thyroid ultrasound and orbital computed tomography. Out of over 9 ml of fresh peripheral blood came the PBMCs. Germline V gene sequence: CDR1 ENHRY, CDR2 SYGVKD. Losses at the gene ends were 3 bases for V and 10 bases for J; bases not matched to a gene: 5. CDR3 length: 15 amino acids.

This chain uses TRBV10-3 with TRBJ2-1; 14 positions agree with TRBD2. This TCR was sampled from a woman aged 30 to 39 with Graves' hyperthyroidism. Source material: blood. CDR3 DNA: TGTGCCATCAGTGAAGGCCGACTAGCGGGAGGGGAGCAGTTCTTC. It codes for CAISEGRLAGGEQFF.